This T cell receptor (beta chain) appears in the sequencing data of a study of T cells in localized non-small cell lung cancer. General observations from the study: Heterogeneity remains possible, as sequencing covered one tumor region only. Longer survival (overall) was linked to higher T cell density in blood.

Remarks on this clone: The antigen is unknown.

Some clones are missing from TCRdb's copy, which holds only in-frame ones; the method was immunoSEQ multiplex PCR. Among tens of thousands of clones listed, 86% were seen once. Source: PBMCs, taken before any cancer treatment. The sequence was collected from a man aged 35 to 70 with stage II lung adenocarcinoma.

The CDR3 nucleotides read TGTGCCAGCAAGATTAGCGGGGTTGGCACAGATACGCAGTATTTT. It encodes CASKISGVGTDTQYF. The chain combines TRBV6-1 with TRBJ2-3; TRBD2 matches at 8 bases. The CDR3 runs to 15 residues. The germline V gene has CDR1 MNHNS and CDR2 SASEGT. J gave up 1 base and V 7 bases, and 7 bases lay outside the gene matches.